This T cell receptor (beta chain) was identified during a study of blood T cells in healthy people across ages. Combining a sample-barcoded 5' primer with a J-beta primer mix, a second PCR ran for about 7 to 12 cycles. TCRdb re-derived calls from the 5' RACE reads in MiXCR, one entry per CDR3 protein. The sample comprises around 800,000 distinct CDR3 sequences, 20% to 30% of which are singletons, and 2.5% to 3.5% rests with the top ten. This sample also appeared in a second study, on T cells of mothers and their children.

Input material: blood. The clonotype was recovered from a boy aged 10-17 years in good health.

In DNA form, the CDR3 reads TGTGCCAGCAGTGAAGGACTTACGGGGAATCAGCCCCAGCATTTT. Protein product: CASSEGLTGNQPQHF. This rearrangement joins TRBV6-1 to TRBJ1-5; no firm D call. CDR3 size: 15 residues. V was shortened by 1 base and J by 4 bases, with 11 bases between the two germline ends. Per germline, CDR1 MNHNS and CDR2 SASEGT.